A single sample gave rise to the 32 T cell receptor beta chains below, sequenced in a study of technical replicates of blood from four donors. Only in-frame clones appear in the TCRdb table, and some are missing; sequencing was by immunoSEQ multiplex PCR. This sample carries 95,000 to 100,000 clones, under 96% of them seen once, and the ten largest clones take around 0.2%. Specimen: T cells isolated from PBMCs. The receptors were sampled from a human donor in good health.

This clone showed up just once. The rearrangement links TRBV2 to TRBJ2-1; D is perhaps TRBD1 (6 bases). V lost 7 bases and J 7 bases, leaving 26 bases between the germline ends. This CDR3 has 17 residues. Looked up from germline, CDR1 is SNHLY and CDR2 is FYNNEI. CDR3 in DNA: TGTGCCAGCACGGCAAGCTCGAACAACTGGCAGGGGAATGAGCAGTTCTTC. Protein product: CASTASSNNWQGNEQFF.

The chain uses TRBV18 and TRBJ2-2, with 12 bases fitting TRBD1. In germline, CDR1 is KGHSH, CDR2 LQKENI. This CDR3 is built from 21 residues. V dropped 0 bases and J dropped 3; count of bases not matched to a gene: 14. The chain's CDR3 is CASSPPEGQGALGLDTGELFF. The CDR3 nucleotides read TGTGCCAGCTCACCACCGGAGGGACAGGGGGCGTTAGGTCTGGACACCGGGGAGCTGTTTTTT.

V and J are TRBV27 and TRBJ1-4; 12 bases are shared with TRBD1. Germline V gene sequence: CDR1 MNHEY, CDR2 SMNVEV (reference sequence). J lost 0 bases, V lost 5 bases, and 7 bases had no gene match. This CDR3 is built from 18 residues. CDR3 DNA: TGTGCCAGCAGTGACCGGGACAGGGGGCTTGCAACTAATGAAAAACTGTTTTTT. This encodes CASSDRDRGLATNEKLFF.

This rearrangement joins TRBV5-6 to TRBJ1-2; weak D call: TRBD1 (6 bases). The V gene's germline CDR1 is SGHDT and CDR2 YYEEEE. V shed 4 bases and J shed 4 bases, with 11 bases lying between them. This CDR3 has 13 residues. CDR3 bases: TGTGCCAGCAGCCTGGACAGCCCCTATGGCTACACCTTC. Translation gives CASSLDSPYGYTF.

For the CDR3, the DNA is TGTGCCAGCAGTTCCCGACTCGACGGAAATCAGCCCCAGCATTTT. Amino acid sequence: CASSSRLDGNQPQHF. The chain links TRBV27 to TRBJ1-5, with D hard to call. V lost 4 bases and J 4 bases, leaving 14 bases between the germline ends. There are 15 residues in the CDR3. Germline CDR1 is MNHEY and CDR2 is SMNVEV (reference sequence).

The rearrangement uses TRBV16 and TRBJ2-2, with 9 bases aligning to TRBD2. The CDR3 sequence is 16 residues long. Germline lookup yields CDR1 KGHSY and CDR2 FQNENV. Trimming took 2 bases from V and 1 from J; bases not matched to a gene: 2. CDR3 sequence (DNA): TGTGCCAGCAGCCAACTAGCGGGGCAGAACACCGGGGAGCTGTTTTTT. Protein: CASSQLAGQNTGELFF.

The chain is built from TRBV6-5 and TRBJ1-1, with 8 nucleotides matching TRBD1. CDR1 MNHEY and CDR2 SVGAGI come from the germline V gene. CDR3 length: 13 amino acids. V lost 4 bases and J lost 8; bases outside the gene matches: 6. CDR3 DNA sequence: TGTGCCAGCAGTTTGACAGGGGATGGGGAAGCTTTCTTT. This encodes CASSLTGDGEAFF.

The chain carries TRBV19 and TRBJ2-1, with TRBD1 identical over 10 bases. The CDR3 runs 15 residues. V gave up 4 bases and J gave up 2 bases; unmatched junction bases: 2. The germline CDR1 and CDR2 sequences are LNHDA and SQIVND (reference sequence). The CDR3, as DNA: TGTGCCAGTAGTACCGGGACAGGGGCCTACAATGAGCAGTTCTTC. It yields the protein CASSTGTGAYNEQFF.

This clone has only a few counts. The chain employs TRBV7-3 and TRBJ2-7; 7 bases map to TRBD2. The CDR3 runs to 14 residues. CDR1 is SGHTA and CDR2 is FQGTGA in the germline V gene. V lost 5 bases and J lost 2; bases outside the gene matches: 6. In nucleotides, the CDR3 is TGTGCCAGCAGCCCGGGGGGAGGCACCTACGAGCAGTACTTC. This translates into CASSPGGGTYEQYF.

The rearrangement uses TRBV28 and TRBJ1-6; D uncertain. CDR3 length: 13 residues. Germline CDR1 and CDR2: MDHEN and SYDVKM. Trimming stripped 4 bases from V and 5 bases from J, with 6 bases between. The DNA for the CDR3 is TGTGCCAGCAGTTCTTTAGATAATTCACCCCTCCACTTT. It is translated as CASSSLDNSPLHF.

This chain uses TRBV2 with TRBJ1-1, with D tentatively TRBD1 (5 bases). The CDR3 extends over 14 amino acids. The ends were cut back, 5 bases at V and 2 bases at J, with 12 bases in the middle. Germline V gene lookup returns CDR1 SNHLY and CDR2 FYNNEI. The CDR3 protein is CASSRNQGNTEAFF. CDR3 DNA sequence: TGTGCCAGCAGTCGTAATCAGGGAAACACTGAAGCTTTCTTT.

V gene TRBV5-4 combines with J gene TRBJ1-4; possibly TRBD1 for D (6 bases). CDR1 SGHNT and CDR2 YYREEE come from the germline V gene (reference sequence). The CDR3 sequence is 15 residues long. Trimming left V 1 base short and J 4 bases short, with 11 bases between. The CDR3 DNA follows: TGTGCCAGCAGCTTGAGGACAGAGAGTAATGAAAAACTGTTTTTT. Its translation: CASSLRTESNEKLFF.

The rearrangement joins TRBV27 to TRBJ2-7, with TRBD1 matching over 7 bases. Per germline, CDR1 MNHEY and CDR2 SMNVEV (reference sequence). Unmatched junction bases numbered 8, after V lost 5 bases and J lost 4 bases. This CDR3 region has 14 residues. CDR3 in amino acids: CASSLQGQSYEQYF. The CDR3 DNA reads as TGTGCCAGCAGTCTACAGGGACAGAGTTACGAGCAGTACTTC.

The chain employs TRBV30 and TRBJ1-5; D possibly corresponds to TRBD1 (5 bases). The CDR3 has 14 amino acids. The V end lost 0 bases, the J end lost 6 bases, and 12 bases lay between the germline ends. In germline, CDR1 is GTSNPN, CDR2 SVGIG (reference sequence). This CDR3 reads CAWSVSGFLQPQHF. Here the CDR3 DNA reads TGTGCCTGGAGTGTTTCAGGGTTCCTTCAGCCCCAGCATTTT.

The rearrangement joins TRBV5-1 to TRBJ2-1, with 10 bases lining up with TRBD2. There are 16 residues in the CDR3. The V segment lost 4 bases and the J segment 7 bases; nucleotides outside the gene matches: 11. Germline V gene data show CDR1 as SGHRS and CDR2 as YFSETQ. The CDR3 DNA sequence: TGCGCCAGCAGCCTCGGAGGACTAGCGGACCAAAATGAGCAGTTCTTC. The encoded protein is CASSLGGLADQNEQFF.

Here the CDR3 DNA reads TGTGCCAGCAGCAAAGGAACTAGCGGGAGATACATTCAGTACTTC. It codes for CASSKGTSGRYIQYF. The rearrangement uses TRBV21-1 and TRBJ2-4; TRBD2 is the table's D call, not checked against the DNA. TRBV21-1 is deemed a pseudogene. The CDR3 runs to 15 residues.

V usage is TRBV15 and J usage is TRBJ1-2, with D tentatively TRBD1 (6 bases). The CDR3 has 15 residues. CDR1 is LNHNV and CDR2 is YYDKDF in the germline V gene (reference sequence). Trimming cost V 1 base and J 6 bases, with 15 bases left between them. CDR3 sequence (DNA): TGTGCCACCAGCAGAGGGGGGCTGAGGGGCGATGGCTACACCTTC. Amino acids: CATSRGGLRGDGYTF.

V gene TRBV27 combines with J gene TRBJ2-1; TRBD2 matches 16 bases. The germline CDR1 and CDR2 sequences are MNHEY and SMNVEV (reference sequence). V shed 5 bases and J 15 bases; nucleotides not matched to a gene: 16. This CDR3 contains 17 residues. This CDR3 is CASSPEGLAGGLDLPFF. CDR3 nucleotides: TGTGCCAGCAGTCCCGAGGGACTAGCGGGGGGGCTCGACCTTCCGTTCTTC.

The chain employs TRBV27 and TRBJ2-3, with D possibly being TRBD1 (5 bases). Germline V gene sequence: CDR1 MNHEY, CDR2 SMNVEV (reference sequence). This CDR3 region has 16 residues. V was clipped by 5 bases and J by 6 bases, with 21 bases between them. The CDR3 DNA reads TGTGCCAGCAGTCCTAACAGGCCTGAGCTTGGGGATACGCAGTATTTT. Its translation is CASSPNRPELGDTQYF.

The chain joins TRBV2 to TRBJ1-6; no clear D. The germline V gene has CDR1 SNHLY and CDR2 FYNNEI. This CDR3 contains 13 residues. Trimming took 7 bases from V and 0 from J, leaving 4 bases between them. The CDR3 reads CASKSSYNSPLHF. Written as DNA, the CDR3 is TGTGCCAGCAAGAGCTCCTATAATTCACCCCTCCACTTT.

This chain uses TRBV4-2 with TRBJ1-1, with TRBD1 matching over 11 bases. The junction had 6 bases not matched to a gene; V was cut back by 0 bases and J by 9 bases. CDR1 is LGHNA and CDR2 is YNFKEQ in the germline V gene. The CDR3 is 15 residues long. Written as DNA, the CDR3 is TGTGCCAGCAGCCAAGAAATAAGGACAGGGGGCAAAGCTTTCTTT. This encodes CASSQEIRTGGKAFF.

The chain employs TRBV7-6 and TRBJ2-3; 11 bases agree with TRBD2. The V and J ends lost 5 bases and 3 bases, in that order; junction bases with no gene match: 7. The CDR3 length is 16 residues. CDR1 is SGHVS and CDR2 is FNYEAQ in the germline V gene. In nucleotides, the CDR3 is TGTGCCAGCAGCATAGTGGGACTAGCGGTTACAGATACGCAGTATTTT. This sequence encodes CASSIVGLAVTDTQYF.

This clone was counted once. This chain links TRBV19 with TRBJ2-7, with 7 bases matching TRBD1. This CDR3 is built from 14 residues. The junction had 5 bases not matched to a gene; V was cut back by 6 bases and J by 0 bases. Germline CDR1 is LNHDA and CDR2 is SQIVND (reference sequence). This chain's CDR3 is CASSTGVGSYEQYF. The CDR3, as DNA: TGTGCCAGTAGCACAGGGGTGGGCTCCTACGAGCAGTACTTC.

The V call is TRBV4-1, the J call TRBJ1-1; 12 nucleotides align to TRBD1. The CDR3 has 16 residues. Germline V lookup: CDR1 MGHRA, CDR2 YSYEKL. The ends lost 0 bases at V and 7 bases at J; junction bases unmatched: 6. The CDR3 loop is CASSQDRDRGPIEAFF. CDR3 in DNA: TGCGCCAGCAGCCAAGATAGGGACAGGGGGCCGATTGAAGCTTTCTTT.

This CDR3 reads CSVVVDTTYGYTF. CDR3 in DNA: TGCAGCGTTGTCGTAGATACTACCTATGGCTACACCTTC. V usage is TRBV29-1 and J usage is TRBJ1-2; no clear D gene. CDR3 size: 13 residues. Germline-derived CDR1 and CDR2 are SQVTM and ANQGSEA. V lost 4 bases and J 4 bases, leaving 13 bases between the germline ends.

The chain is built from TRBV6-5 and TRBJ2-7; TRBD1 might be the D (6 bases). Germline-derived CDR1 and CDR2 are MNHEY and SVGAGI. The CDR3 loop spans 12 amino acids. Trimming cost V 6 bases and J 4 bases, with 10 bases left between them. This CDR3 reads CASSPTGYEQYF. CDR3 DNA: TGTGCCAGCAGCCCGACAGGTTACGAGCAGTACTTC.

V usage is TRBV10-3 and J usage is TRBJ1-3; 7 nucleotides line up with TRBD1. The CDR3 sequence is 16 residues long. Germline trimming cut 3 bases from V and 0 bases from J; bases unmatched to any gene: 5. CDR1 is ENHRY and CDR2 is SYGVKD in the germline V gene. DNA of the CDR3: TGTGCCATCAGTGAAGGGACAGCCTTCTCTGGAAACACCATATATTTT. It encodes CAISEGTAFSGNTIYF.

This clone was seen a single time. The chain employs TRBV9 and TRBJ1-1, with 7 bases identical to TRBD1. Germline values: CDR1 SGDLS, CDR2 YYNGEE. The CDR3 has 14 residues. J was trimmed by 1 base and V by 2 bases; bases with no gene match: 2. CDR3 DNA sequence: TGTGCCAGCAGCGTCGGGACAGAGAACACTGAAGCTTTCTTT. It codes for CASSVGTENTEAFF.

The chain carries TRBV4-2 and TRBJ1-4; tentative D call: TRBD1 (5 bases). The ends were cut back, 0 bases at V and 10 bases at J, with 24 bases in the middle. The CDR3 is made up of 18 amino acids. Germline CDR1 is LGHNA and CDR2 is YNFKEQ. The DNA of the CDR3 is TGTGCCAGCAGCCAAGAACCCGAACGGAGGGACGCCCCGCGAAAACTGTTTTTT. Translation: CASSQEPERRDAPRKLFF.

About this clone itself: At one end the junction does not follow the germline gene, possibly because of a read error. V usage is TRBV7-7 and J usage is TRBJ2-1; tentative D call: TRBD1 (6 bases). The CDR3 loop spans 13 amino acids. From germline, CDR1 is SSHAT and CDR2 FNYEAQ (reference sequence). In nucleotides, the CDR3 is TGTGCTAGCAGCTTAGCAGGGGACAATGAGCAGTTCTTC. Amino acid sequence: CASSLAGDNEQFF.

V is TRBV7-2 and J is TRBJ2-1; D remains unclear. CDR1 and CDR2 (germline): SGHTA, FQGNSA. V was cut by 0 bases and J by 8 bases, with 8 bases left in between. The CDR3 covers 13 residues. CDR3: CASSLAVDYEQFF. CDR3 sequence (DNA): TGTGCCAGCAGCTTAGCGGTAGACTATGAGCAGTTCTTC.

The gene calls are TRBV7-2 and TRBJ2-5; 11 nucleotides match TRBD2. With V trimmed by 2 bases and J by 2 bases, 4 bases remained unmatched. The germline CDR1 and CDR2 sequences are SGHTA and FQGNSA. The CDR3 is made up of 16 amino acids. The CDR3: CASSLRGLAAQETQYF. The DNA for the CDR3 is TGTGCCAGCAGCTTAAGGGGACTAGCGGCTCAAGAGACCCAGTACTTC. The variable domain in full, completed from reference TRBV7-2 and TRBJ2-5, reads GAGVSQSPSNKVTEKGKDVELRCDPISGHTALYWYRQSLGQGLEFLIYFQGNSAPDKSGLPSDRFSAERTGGSVSTLTIQRTQQEDSAVYLCASSLRGLAAQETQYFGPGTRLLVL.